This is a list of T cell receptor beta chains from one sample in a study of T cells in Graves' hyperthyroidism and ophthalmopathy. TCRdb ran MiXCR on the multiplex PCR reads and lists one entry per CDR3 protein. The profile covers about 480,000 distinct CDR3 sequences, with roughly 14% appearing a single time and 17% taken by the ten largest. Sequencing was performed on blood. Receptors were obtained from a woman in her late teens or twenties with Graves' hyperthyroidism. Each CDR3 is given with its conserved first and last residue. D genes are given only for firm matches. For some rows the clone size is stated as once, few or many, or as a class when expanded; others skip it.

D	V	J	size	DNA	CDR3
.	TRBV16	TRBJ2-1	many	TGTGCCAGCAGTCATGACAGTAGCTCCTACAATGAGCAGTTCTTC	CASSHDSSSYNEQFF
.	TRBV12-3/TRBV12-4	TRBJ2-2	.	TGTGCCAGCAGTTTAGTGGCAGACACCGGGGAGCTGTTTTTT	CASSLVADTGELFF
TRBD1	TRBV10-3	TRBJ2-2	many	TGTGCCATCAGATACCGCGGACAGGAGAACACCGGGGAGCTGTTTTTT	CAIRYRGQENTGELFF
.	TRBV6-1	TRBJ2-7	many	TGTGCCAGCAGGTTGACAGCGATGAGCTCCTACGAGCAGTACTTC	CASRLTAMSSYEQYF
TRBD2	TRBV2	TRBJ2-5	.	TGTGCCAGCAGGCTAGCGGGAGGTAGTGAGACCCAGTACTTC	CASRLAGGSETQYF
.	TRBV3-1	TRBJ2-1	many	TGTGCCAGCAGCGGGCGGACCCTGGAGGGGCAGTTCTTC	CASSGRTLEGQFF
TRBD1	TRBV5-1	TRBJ1-1	many	TGTGCCAGTAGCTGGGGACAGGGCAACACTGAAGCTTTCTTT	CASSWGQGNTEAFF
TRBD1	TRBV10-3	TRBJ2-3	many	TGTGCCATCAGTGGACAGGGCGAGGGAGACACAGATACGCAGTATTTT	CAISGQGEGDTDTQYF
.	TRBV3-1	TRBJ1-1	many	TGTGCCAGCAGCCAAGCCGGGACGAACACTGAAGCTTTCTTT	CASSQAGTNTEAFF
.	TRBV25-1	TRBJ2-7	.	TGTGCCAGCAGGGGGGGTGACTACGAGCAGTACTTC	CASRGGDYEQYF
.	TRBV20-1	TRBJ1-4	many	TGCAGTGCCATGTACGGGCTTGCAACTAATGAAAAACTGTTTTTT	CSAMYGLATNEKLFF
TRBD1	TRBV12-3/TRBV12-4	TRBJ1-1	few	TGTGCCAGCAGTTTCACAGGGGAAACTGAAGCTTTCTTT	CASSFTGETEAFF
TRBD1	TRBV10-3	TRBJ1-1	many	TGTGCCATCAGTGCCCAGGGGGGCTTGGGCACTGAAGCTTTCTTT	CAISAQGGLGTEAFF
TRBD1	TRBV20-1	TRBJ1-1	many	TGCAGTGCCGCCAGACAGGGCACTGAAGCTTTCTTT	CSAARQGTEAFF
TRBD2	TRBV5-1	TRBJ2-1	few	TGCGCCAGCAGCTTGGCGGCGGGAGGTCCGTTGGGTGAGCAGTTCTTC	CASSLAAGGPLGEQFF
TRBD2	TRBV12-3/TRBV12-4	TRBJ2-1	.	TGTGCCAGCAGCGATAGCGGGAGGGCATTACGGTTCTTC	CASSDSGRALRFF
TRBD2	TRBV11-2	TRBJ2-3	many	TGTGCCAGCAGCCAGAGACTAGCGAGCCTAGATACGCAGTATTTT	CASSQRLASLDTQYF